These 19 T cell receptor beta chains originate from one sample sequenced in a study of CD8+CD57+ T cells in acquired aplastic anemia. Those patients picked for sequencing had displayed CD8+CD57+ cell expansion on flow cytometry. Profiling that covered TCR beta VDJ and CDR3 relied on genomic DNA as its template. TCRdb re-analysed the reads in MiXCR, keeping a single row per CDR3 protein. The sample consists of hundreds of thousands of distinct CDR3 sequences, roughly 50% of them appearing once. What was sequenced was sorted CD4+, CD8+, or CD8+CD57+ T cells (not recorded which) from PBMCs. The receptors come from a human donor with aplastic anemia.

The rearrangement uses TRBV20-1 and TRBJ2-7; no clear D. This CDR3 is built from 13 residues. CDR1 is DFQATT and CDR2 is SNEGSKA in the germline V gene (reference sequence). V was shortened by 3 bases and J by 7 bases, with 16 bases between the two germline ends. CDR3 amino acids: CSASRDWPWEQYF. The DNA for the CDR3 is TGCAGTGCTAGCCGAGACTGGCCTTGGGAGCAGTACTTC.

The rearrangement links TRBV7-9 to TRBJ1-5, with D unresolved. Germline loops: CDR1 SEHNR, CDR2 FQNEAQ (reference sequence). This CDR3 has 14 residues. V gave up 1 base and J gave up 2 bases, with 6 bases separating them. In DNA, the CDR3 is TGTGCCAGCAGCTTAGTATTAGGCAATCAGCCCCAGCATTTT. Translation gives CASSLVLGNQPQHF.

With regard to this clonotype: A much larger clone lies one base from this, so it may be a read error. The chain recombines TRBV6-5 with TRBJ1-5; possibly TRBD1 for D (5 bases). The end of the DNA aligns better with TRBJ2-3, so the J call may be wrong. The V gene's germline CDR1 is MNHEY and CDR2 SVGAGI. CDR3 length equals 13 residues. CDR3 region: CASSGAHGQPQYF. CDR3 coding DNA: TGTGCCAGCAGTGGGGCTCATGGTCAGCCCCAGTATTTT.

The chain couples TRBV10-3 to TRBJ1-2; 10 nucleotides line up with TRBD1. From germline, CDR1 is ENHRY and CDR2 SYGVKD. With V trimmed by 6 bases and J by 3 bases, 1 base remained unmatched. This CDR3 has 13 residues. The CDR3, as DNA: TGTGCCATCAGCGGGACAGGGGACTATGGCTACACCTTC. Its protein product is CAISGTGDYGYTF.

This clonotype was recorded many times. The J gene is TRBJ2-7, the V gene TRBV5-6; 8 bases fit TRBD1. Germline trimming cut 0 bases from V and 6 bases from J; bases unmatched to any gene: 5. The CDR3 is 14 residues long. The V gene's germline CDR1 is SGHDT and CDR2 YYEEEE. The CDR3 sequence is CASSLGQGFSEQYF. CDR3 DNA sequence: TGTGCCAGCAGCTTGGGACAGGGGTTTTCCGAGCAGTACTTC. The full variable domain, in which reference TRBV5-6 and TRBJ2-7 provide the parts outside the CDR3, is DAGVTQSPTHLIKTRGQQVTLRCSPKSGHDTVSWYQQALGQGPQFIFQYYEEEERQRGNFPDRFSGHQFPNYSSELNVNALLLGDSALYLCASSLGQGFSEQYFGPGTRLTVT.

This clonotype came up many times. This sequence joins TRBV7-6 and TRBJ2-7; TRBD2 agrees at 8 bases. Looked up from germline, CDR1 is SGHVS and CDR2 is FNYEAQ. The CDR3 loop spans 15 amino acids. Trimming removed 4 bases from V and 6 bases from J; junction bases left unmatched: 11. CDR3 bases: TGTGCCAGCAGCTCACAACCGGGACTAGTGATCGAGCAGTACTTC. Its protein product is CASSSQPGLVIEQYF. Drawing the rest from reference TRBV7-6 and TRBJ2-7, the complete variable domain is GAGVSQSPRYKVTKRGQDVALRCDPISGHVSLYWYRQALGQGPEFLTYFNYEAQQDKSGLPNDRFSAERPEGSISTLTIQRTEQRDSAMYRCASSSQPGLVIEQYFGPGTRLTVT.

In this sample, this clonotype turned up many times. The chain is built from TRBV28 and TRBJ1-6; TRBD1 matches at 10 bases. The V segment lost 10 bases and the J segment 8 bases; nucleotides outside the gene matches: 8. Germline loops: CDR1 MDHEN, CDR2 SYDVKM. The CDR3 is made up of 14 amino acids. The CDR3 sequence: CATPGGTGDSPLHF. CDR3 in DNA: TGTGCCACCCCAGGTGGGACAGGGGATTCACCCCTCCACTTT.

The rearrangement joins TRBV29-1 to TRBJ1-1, with no clear D. Between the trimmed V and J ends, which lost 2 bases and 1 base, there was a span of 5 bases. The CDR3 consists of 12 residues. Per germline, CDR1 SQVTM and CDR2 ANQGSEA. CDR3 amino acids: CSVEKGNTEAFF. The CDR3, as DNA: TGCAGCGTTGAAAAGGGGAACACTGAAGCTTTCTTT.

This clonotype was observed many times. This chain links TRBV6-5 with TRBJ1-1; TRBD1 aligns across 7 bases. Germline CDR1 reads MNHEY; CDR2 reads SVGAGI. CDR3 length: 14 amino acids. V lost 2 bases to trimming and J lost 5 bases; unmatched junction nucleotides: 5. Here the CDR3 reads CASSYKGAWTEAFF. The CDR3 nucleotides read TGTGCCAGCAGTTACAAGGGGGCTTGGACTGAAGCTTTCTTT.

The rearrangement joins TRBV19 to TRBJ1-6, with unresolved D. The germline gives CDR1 LNHDA, CDR2 SQIVND (reference sequence). The CDR3 runs 13 residues. Between the trimmed V and J ends, which lost 4 bases and 8 bases, there was a span of 9 bases. The chain's CDR3 is CASSTPGYSPLHF. CDR3 bases: TGTGCCAGTAGTACCCCGGGATATTCACCCCTCCACTTT.

This clonotype has a single count. The chain couples TRBV7-2 to TRBJ2-5; D gene unclear. Trimming cost V 8 bases and J 4 bases, with 14 bases left between them. There are 13 residues in the CDR3. CDR1 is SGHTA, CDR2 FQGNSA, per germline. In nucleotides, the CDR3 is TGTGCCAGCGAGCTTAAGGGTCCAGAGACCCAGTACTTC. Amino acid sequence: CASELKGPETQYF. Together with reference TRBV7-2 and TRBJ2-5, the CDR3 gives the full variable domain: GAGVSQSPSNKVTEKGKDVELRCDPISGHTALYWYRQSLGQGLEFLIYFQGNSAPDKSGLPSDRFSAERTGGSVSTLTIQRTQQEDSAVYLCASELKGPETQYFGPGTRLLVL.

In its sample, this clonotype was seen a few times. Compared with germline, one end of the junction differs, possibly owing to a read error. The chain employs TRBV30 and TRBJ1-5; D possibly corresponds to TRBD1 (5 bases). CDR1 GTSNPN and CDR2 SVGIG come from the germline V gene (reference sequence). The length of the CDR3 is 14 residues. This CDR3 is CAWSKGRDNRPQHF. CDR3 bases: TGTGCCTGGAGCAAGGGGAGAGATAATCGGCCCCAGCATTTT.

This chain uses TRBV15 with TRBJ2-5; D may correspond to TRBD1 or TRBD2 (6 bases each). The CDR3 has 15 residues. Trimming cost V 2 bases and J 5 bases, with 15 bases left between them. Germline lookup yields CDR1 LNHNV and CDR2 YYDKDF (reference sequence). The CDR3 DNA reads TGTGCCACCAGCAGACCCGGGGGCTACGGGGAGACCCAGTACTTC. It yields the protein CATSRPGGYGETQYF.

This clonotype was seen more than once but under ten times. This chain links TRBV5-5 with TRBJ2-3; 9 positions match TRBD2. The CDR3 consists of 16 residues. Trimming removed 3 bases from V and 2 bases from J; junction bases left unmatched: 7. CDR1 and CDR2 (germline): SGHKS, YYEKEE (reference sequence). The chain's CDR3 is CASSSPAGGLTDTQYF. CDR3 bases: TGTGCCAGCAGCTCCCCAGCGGGGGGCCTCACAGATACGCAGTATTTT.

Comment on this clonotype: At one end, the junction sequence differs from germline, possibly due to a read error. The chain employs TRBV2 and TRBJ2-1, with D perhaps assigned TRBD1 or TRBD2 (6 bases each). CDR1 is SNHLY and CDR2 is FYNNEI in the germline V gene. This CDR3 contains 14 residues. The CDR3 protein is CVSVVVGGPGEQFF. CDR3 DNA: TGTGTCAGCGTAGTGGTGGGGGGCCCGGGTGAGCAGTTCTTC.

This chain connects TRBV20-1 to TRBJ1-5; the D gene is possibly TRBD1 (5 bases). The CDR3 loop spans 14 amino acids. Germline V gene lookup returns CDR1 DFQATT and CDR2 SNEGSKA (reference sequence). V lost 6 bases to trimming and J lost 4 bases, with 16 bases between them. CDR3 bases: TGCAGTGCCGGGGGTAGCGGAAGAAATCAGCCCCAGCATTTT. Translated, it gives CSAGGSGRNQPQHF.

This chain joins TRBV15 and TRBJ2-7, with D perhaps given as TRBD1 or TRBD2 (5 bases each). CDR1 is LNHNV, CDR2 YYDKDF, per germline (reference sequence). Deletions cut 1 base from V and 5 bases from J, with 18 bases between. The CDR3 runs 16 residues. The CDR3 here is CATSRVYPRLGDEQYF. The CDR3 region has the DNA TGTGCCACCAGCAGAGTCTATCCGAGGTTGGGGGACGAGCAGTACTTC.

Comment on this clonotype: A single base separates this from a much larger clone, so it may be a read error. It is likely a read error, because the conserved phenylalanine at the end of the CDR3 is missing. It is unclear where the CDR3 begins or ends on the DNA, so no DNA is shown, and the CDR3 is as TCRdb lists it. J is TRBJ2-1 and V is TRBV12-5. Looked up from germline, CDR1 is LGHNT and CDR2 is FRNRAP. 11 amino acids form the CDR3, both terminal residues included. The CDR3 is CASGLKDLMSL.

This clonotype was seen at least ten times. This sequence joins TRBV7-9 and TRBJ2-6; tentative D call: TRBD2 (5 bases). The CDR3 is 14 residues long. CDR1 and CDR2 from the germline V gene are SEHNR and FQNEAQ (reference sequence). The germline V and J ends were trimmed by 4 bases and 4 bases, with 8 bases remaining between them. The DNA for the CDR3 is TGTGCCAGCAGCTGGACTTCCGGGGCCAACGTCCTGACTTTC. Translation gives CASSWTSGANVLTF.